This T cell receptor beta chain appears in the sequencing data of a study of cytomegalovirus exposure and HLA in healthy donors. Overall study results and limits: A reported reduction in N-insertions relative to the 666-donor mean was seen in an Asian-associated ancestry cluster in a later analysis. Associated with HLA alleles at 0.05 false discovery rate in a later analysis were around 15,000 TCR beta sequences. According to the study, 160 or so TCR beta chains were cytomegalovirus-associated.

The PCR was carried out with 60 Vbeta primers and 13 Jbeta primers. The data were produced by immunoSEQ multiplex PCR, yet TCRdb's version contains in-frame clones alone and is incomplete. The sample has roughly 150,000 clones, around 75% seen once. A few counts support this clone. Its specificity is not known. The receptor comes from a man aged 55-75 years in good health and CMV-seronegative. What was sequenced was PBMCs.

DNA for the CDR3: TGTGCCAGCAGTCCGCCACCGGGGTCCACCCTTGAGGACGAGCAGTACTTC. As protein: CASSPPPGSTLEDEQYF. The chain has TRBV28 and TRBJ2-7; perhaps TRBD2 as D (5 bases). Germline loops: CDR1 MDHEN, CDR2 SYDVKM. The CDR3 loop spans 17 amino acids. V was cut by 5 bases and J by 5 bases, with 25 bases left in between.